Listed below are T cell receptor beta chains from one sample, sequenced in a study of blood T cell repertoires in COVID-19. Clones were sequenced by immunoSEQ multiplex PCR, and TCRdb holds only the in-frame ones, with some missing. The sample has over 90,000 clones; roughly 86% are singletons. The sequencing input was peripheral blood. These TCRs come from a human donor in a cohort sampled during active COVID-19. CDR3s include the opening cysteine and the closing phenylalanine or tryptophan. A D gene is named only where the DNA matches it firmly. Clone size, where shown, is once, few, many, or a class for clones that have expanded.

d_gene	abundance	v_gene	j_gene	CDR3nt	CDR3aa
.	once	TRBV9	TRBJ2-7	TGTGCCAGCAGCGTAGGAGGTGGGGCCGTCTACGAGCAGTACTTC	CASSVGGGAVYEQYF
.	.	TRBV5-1	TRBJ1-1	TGCGCCAGCAGCTTGAGCCGCGGCGGCACTGAAGCTTTCTTT	CASSLSRGGTEAFF
TRBD1	.	TRBV19	TRBJ1-5	TGTGCCAGTAGTTCCCCGACAGGGGGCGCGGGGAATCAGCCCCAGCATTTT	CASSSPTGGAGNQPQHF
.	.	TRBV20-1	TRBJ1-2	TGCAGTGCTAGTGCGGGGGGCGCCAGGTATGGCTACACCTTC	CSASAGGARYGYTF
.	.	TRBV9	TRBJ2-2	TGTGCCAGCAGCGTAGCTGTCGCGAACACCGGGGAGCTGTTTTTT	CASSVAVANTGELFF
TRBD1	.	TRBV2	TRBJ1-5	TGTGCCAGCAGCTCCGGGACAGGGGGGTTTCAGCCCCAGCATTTT	CASSSGTGGFQPQHF
.	many	TRBV6-2/TRBV6-3	TRBJ2-1	TGTGCCAGCAGCCGGTTCGTCTTCCCGGCGGACAATGAGCAGTTCTTC	CASSRFVFPADNEQFF
.	few	TRBV7-9	TRBJ2-2	TGTGCCAGCAGCTCCGTGGACAAAGACCTGGCCGGGGAGCTGTTTTTT	CASSSVDKDLAGELFF
TRBD1	.	TRBV12-3/TRBV12-4	TRBJ1-2	TGTGCCAGCAGTATTACAGGGGGCGATGGCTACACCTTC	CASSITGGDGYTF
.	.	TRBV6-5	TRBJ2-3	TGTGCCAGCAGTTACTTGGGCATACGGAGCACAGATACGCAGTATTTT	CASSYLGIRSTDTQYF
.	.	TRBV3-1/TRBV3-2	TRBJ2-7	TGTGCCAGCAGCTCCGTTGGAGTCTACGAGCAGTACTTC	CASSSVGVYEQYF
TRBD1	.	TRBV18	TRBJ2-1	TGTGCCAGCTCACCACCGAGGGGGCATAACAATGAGCAGTTCTTC	CASSPPRGHNNEQFF
.	.	TRBV27	TRBJ1-2	TGTGCCAGCAGTCCTATAGGAGCTAACTATGGCTACACCTTC	CASSPIGANYGYTF
.	.	TRBV4-2	TRBJ2-1	TGTGCCAGCAGCCAGACTAGCTACAATGAGCAGTTCTTC	CASSQTSYNEQFF
.	once	TRBV7-2	TRBJ2-4	TGTGCCAGCAGCCAGGTGCTTCGGGGTGTCATTCAGTACTTC	CASSQVLRGVIQYF
.	.	TRBV7-3	TRBJ1-1	TGTGCCAGCAGCTCGCATCCACAGGGAACTGAAGCTTTCTTT	CASSSHPQGTEAFF
TRBD1	.	TRBV28	TRBJ1-2	TGTGCCAGCAGTTCTCATATTTCCCCGAGGACAGGGGATAGTGGCTACACCTTC	CASSSHISPRTGDSGYTF
.	.	TRBV25-1	TRBJ2-2	TGTGCCAGCAGTGAAGGGGGACACACCAGCGCCGGGGAGCTGTTTTTT	CASSEGGHTSAGELFF
.	.	TRBV2	TRBJ1-5	TGTGCCAGCATCTTGAACTCCGGGGGCAATCAGCCCCAGCATTTT	CASILNSGGNQPQHF
TRBD2	.	TRBV11-2	TRBJ2-5	TGTGCCAGCAGCTTAACCCGGGGGGGAGTACAAGAGACCCAGTACTTC	CASSLTRGGVQETQYF
.	many	TRBV5-1	TRBJ1-1	TGCGCCAGCAGCTTGGGGGAGGTAGACACTGAAGCTTTCTTT	CASSLGEVDTEAFF
TRBD2	.	TRBV7-8	TRBJ2-7	TGTGCCAGCAGCCCCCGGCGGGGGGCAGGTGAGCAGTACTTC	CASSPRRGAGEQYF
TRBD2	.	TRBV5-6	TRBJ2-1	TGTGCCAGCATATCCGGGACTAGCGAGGGGTGGGTTCACAATGAGCAGTTCTTC	CASISGTSEGWVHNEQFF
TRBD1	.	TRBV5-1	TRBJ2-7	TGCGCCAGCAGCGGAGTAGACAGGGGCCAGCAGTACTTC	CASSGVDRGQQYF
TRBD1	.	TRBV7-2	TRBJ1-5	TGTGCCAGCAGCTTAGCGCAGGGCACAGGGGCTCAGCCCCAGCATTTT	CASSLAQGTGAQPQHF
.	.	TRBV11-2	TRBJ2-2	TGTGCCAGCAGTTCAAACCGGGTGGCCGGGGAGCTGTTTTTT	CASSSNRVAGELFF
TRBD2	.	TRBV28	TRBJ2-7	TGTGCCAGCAGTTTTAAATCTGGGCGAGCGGGGTCCTACGAGCAGTACTTC	CASSFKSGRAGSYEQYF
.	.	TRBV3-1/TRBV3-2	TRBJ1-6	TGTGCCAGCAGCCAAGACGCCCGGACCCCGGGAGGGGATTCACCCCTCCACTTT	CASSQDARTPGGDSPLHF
TRBD2	.	TRBV12-3/TRBV12-4	TRBJ2-7	TGTGCCAGCAGCCCTAGCGGAGATTACGAGCAGTACTTC	CASSPSGDYEQYF
.	once	TRBV28	TRBJ1-2	TGTGCCAGCAGTGAACAGTTAACCTATGGCTACACCTTC	CASSEQLTYGYTF
.	.	TRBV2	TRBJ1-4	TGTGCCAGCAGTGAAGGTGATTCGGGATTCGAAAAACTGTTTTTT	CASSEGDSGFEKLFF
.	.	TRBV7-7	TRBJ2-2	TGTGCTAGCAGCCAACTACCCACAAGTAGCGGGGAGCTGTTTTTT	CASSQLPTSSGELFF
TRBD1	.	TRBV7-2	TRBJ2-4	TGTGCCAGCAGCTTACAGGGGGCCTTAGCCAAAAACATTCAGTACTTC	CASSLQGALAKNIQYF
TRBD1	.	TRBV7-9	TRBJ2-1	TGTGCCAGCAGCCCTCTACCGGGACAGGGTCACAATGAGCAGTTCTTC	CASSPLPGQGHNEQFF
.	.	TRBV5-4	TRBJ2-1	TGTGCCAGCAGCTTTCCCGTCAGCTCCTACAATGAGCAGTTCTTC	CASSFPVSSYNEQFF
.	.	TRBV5-4	TRBJ2-7	TGTGCCAGCAGCTTGGAAGGGCTAGCGAGCTACGAGCAGTACTTC	CASSLEGLASYEQYF
.	.	TRBV6-5	TRBJ2-2	TGTGCCGTGAGAGACAGGAACACCGGGGAGCTGTTTTTT	CAVRDRNTGELFF
.	.	TRBV6-5	TRBJ1-2	TGTGCCAGGGCCTCCAGTCCTAACTATGGCTACACCTTC	CARASSPNYGYTF
.	.	TRBV5-1	TRBJ2-3	TGCGCCAGCAGCTTGGACAGGGTGGATACGCAGTATTTT	CASSLDRVDTQYF
.	.	TRBV24-1	TRBJ2-3	TGTGCCACCAGTGACCCCAGGGGAGAGGACACAGATACGCAGTATTTT	CATSDPRGEDTDTQYF
TRBD1	.	TRBV28	TRBJ1-2	TGTGCCAGCAGATCGACAGGGGACGACCGCCACTATGGCTACACCTTC	CASRSTGDDRHYGYTF
TRBD1	.	TRBV5-6	TRBJ1-6	TGTGCCAGCAGCCGACAGGGTGTCAATTCACCCCTCCACTTT	CASSRQGVNSPLHF
TRBD1	once	TRBV6-1	TRBJ1-5	TGTGCCAGCAGTGACCCCATGACAGGGTTTAACAATCAGCCCCAGCATTTT	CASSDPMTGFNNQPQHF
TRBD2	.	TRBV18	TRBJ2-1	TGTGCCAGCTCCCCCGGGCTAGCGGGGGACCCCTACAATGAGCAGTTCTTC	CASSPGLAGDPYNEQFF
.	.	TRBV3-1/TRBV3-2	TRBJ2-5	TGTGCCAGCAGCCAAGGGGGGGGCAGCCAAGAGACCCAGTACTTC	CASSQGGGSQETQYF
TRBD2	.	TRBV6-2/TRBV6-3	TRBJ2-7	TGTGCCAGCAGTTTCGGGGGGAATTTCTACGAGCAGTACTTC	CASSFGGNFYEQYF
.	.	TRBV24-1	TRBJ1-3	TGTGCCACCAGTTGCGCGCCTAAAACTGGAAACACCATATATTTT	CATSCAPKTGNTIYF
.	many	TRBV9	TRBJ2-1	TGTGCCAGCAGCGTAGTACAGGGCCTAGGTGAGCAGTTCTTC	CASSVVQGLGEQFF
.	.	TRBV6-5	TRBJ1-5	TGTGCCAGCAGTTCTCCCAGGGAAGGTCAGCCCCAGCATTTT	CASSSPREGQPQHF
TRBD2	.	TRBV7-9	TRBJ2-3	TGTGCCAGCAGCTTATCTAAGACGGGGGGGCCCCCAGATACGCAGTATTTT	CASSLSKTGGPPDTQYF